The 9 T cell receptor beta chains below come from one sample, sequenced in a study of blood T cell repertoires in COVID-19. Sequencing was performed with immunoSEQ multiplex PCR; in TCRdb, only in-frame clones are kept and a portion is missing. The repertoire has fewer than 300,000 clones, about 90% of them found once; the top ten carry about 2.5%. The sample taken for sequencing was peripheral blood. The receptors shown here come from a woman in her 50s with acute or convalescent COVID-19.

This chain joins TRBV3-1 (or the pseudogene TRBV3-2) and TRBJ2-7, with TRBD1 matching over 7 bases. Losses at the gene ends were 0 bases for V and 2 bases for J; bases not matched to a gene: 1. The CDR3 totals 14 residues. The germline V gene encodes CDR1 LGHDT and CDR2 YNNKEL (reference sequence). CDR3 sequence (DNA): TGTGCCAGCAGCCAAGATCAGGGGGCCTACGAGCAGTACTTC. Its protein product is CASSQDQGAYEQYF.

V usage is TRBV5-4 and J usage is TRBJ2-7; D is ambiguous. CDR1 is SGHNT and CDR2 is YYREEE in the germline V gene (reference sequence). Between the trimmed V and J ends, which lost 0 bases and 6 bases, there was a span of 13 bases. This CDR3 has 14 amino acids. The CDR3 reads CASSLDVPYGEQYF. The CDR3 bases are TGTGCCAGCAGCTTGGACGTCCCCTATGGCGAGCAGTACTTC.

The CDR3 coding sequence is TGTGCCAGCTCATCAACCCGGGACAGGGCTTCCTACGAGCAGTACTTC. This codes for CASSSTRDRASYEQYF. This chain joins TRBV18 and TRBJ2-7; 9 bases align to TRBD1. Germline values: CDR1 KGHSH, CDR2 LQKENI. CDR3 length: 16 residues. The junction had 9 bases not matched to a gene; V was cut back by 5 bases and J by 1 base.

Turning to this clone: The sample contains more than one DNA sequence encoding this CDR3. CDR3 amino acids: CAISESGGEETQYF. CDR3 DNA sequence: TGTGCCATCAGTGAGTCGGGGGGTGAGGAGACCCAGTACTTC. This chain uses TRBV10-3 with TRBJ2-5; tentative D call: TRBD2 (6 bases). Trimming took off 0 bases at V and 5 bases at J, with 10 bases between the two ends. The CDR3 is made up of 14 amino acids. Germline CDR1 reads ENHRY; CDR2 reads SYGVKD.

CDR3 region: CASSSPGYTHEQYF. In DNA form, the CDR3 reads TGTGCCAGCAGCTCCCCAGGGTATACCCACGAGCAGTACTTC. The rearrangement links TRBV28 to TRBJ2-7, with D possibly being TRBD1 (5 bases). The CDR3 extends over 14 amino acids. Germline lookup yields CDR1 MDHEN and CDR2 SYDVKM. V was pared by 6 bases and J by 5 bases, with 17 bases between.

This chain joins TRBV29-1 and TRBJ2-7; D remains ambiguous. The V end lost 4 bases, the J end lost 3 bases, and 16 bases lay between the germline ends. Germline CDR1 SQVTM, CDR2 ANQGSEA. This CDR3 has 14 residues. CDR3 in amino acids: CSVVSPNFGYEQYF. As DNA, the CDR3 is TGCAGCGTTGTATCCCCAAACTTTGGCTACGAGCAGTACTTC.

This chain joins TRBV9 and TRBJ1-1; unclear D gene. Germline V CDR1 and CDR2: SGDLS, YYNGEE. The CDR3 loop spans 16 amino acids. The V end was cut by 0 bases, the J end by 0 bases, with 12 bases between. The CDR3 here is CASSVGGGLMNTEAFF. The CDR3 nucleotides read TGTGCCAGCAGCGTAGGTGGCGGGCTTATGAACACTGAAGCTTTCTTT.

This clone was seen only once. The genes are TRBV4-1 and TRBJ1-4; weak D call: TRBD1 (6 bases). Trimming shortened V by 2 bases and J by 0 bases, and 7 bases separated the two germline ends. Germline CDR1 and CDR2: MGHRA and YSYEKL. CDR3 length equals 15 residues. The CDR3 reads CASSQRTATNEKLFF. CDR3 DNA sequence: TGCGCCAGCAGCCAACGGACAGCAACTAATGAAAAACTGTTTTTT.

V gene TRBV7-6 combines with J gene TRBJ1-2, with a weak D call TRBD1 (6 bases). This CDR3 region has 14 residues. Per the germline V gene, CDR1 is SGHVS and CDR2 is FNYEAQ. Trimming took off 5 bases at V and 3 bases at J, with 13 bases between the two ends. CDR3 in DNA: TGTGCCAGCAGCCGGGACATCGGGTACTATGGCTACACCTTC. Translated: CASSRDIGYYGYTF.